The 11 T cell receptor beta chains presented below share a single source sample, sequenced in a study of T cell changes during pregnancy in multiple sclerosis. Clones were sequenced by immunoSEQ multiplex PCR, and TCRdb holds only the in-frame ones, with some missing. Among tens of thousands of clones listed, roughly 93% were seen once. Sequences were derived from peripheral blood, sampled in the second trimester of pregnancy. The receptor set was obtained from a female donor with multiple sclerosis, enrolled in a pregnancy study.

The chain has TRBV19 and TRBJ1-5; the match to TRBD1 covers 7 bases. CDR1 is LNHDA and CDR2 is SQIVND in the germline V gene (reference sequence). The CDR3 runs to 14 residues. Trimming at V came to 5 bases and at J to 7 bases, leaving 8 bases not matched to a gene. The CDR3 bases are TGTGCCAGTAGTCGACAGGGATTAAGGCAGCCCCAGCATTTT. This encodes CASSRQGLRQPQHF.

This chain uses TRBV7-9 with TRBJ1-1, with no clear D. This CDR3 contains 14 residues. Per the germline V gene, CDR1 is SEHNR and CDR2 is FQNEAQ (reference sequence). The V end lost 5 bases, the J end lost 1 base, and 11 bases lay between the germline ends. The CDR3 reads CASSPGPENTEAFF. CDR3 in DNA: TGTGCCAGCAGCCCGGGTCCCGAGAACACTGAAGCTTTCTTT.

This chain joins TRBV4-3 and TRBJ2-7; D call uncertain. The CDR3 covers 15 residues. Trimming removed 0 bases at V and 1 base at J, with 10 bases between. CDR1 LGHNA and CDR2 YSLEER come from the germline V gene. The CDR3 DNA reads TGCGCCAGCAGCCAAGATCGGTACAGTTCCTACGAGCAGTACTTC. As protein: CASSQDRYSSYEQYF.

This chain joins TRBV20-1 and TRBJ2-3; the D gene is possibly TRBD2 (6 bases). With 6 bases removed from V and 10 bases from J, the gap between germline ends came to 14 bases. Germline CDR1 DFQATT, CDR2 SNEGSKA (reference sequence). This CDR3 has 11 amino acids. The CDR3 sequence: CSAGGREAQYF. CDR3 nucleotides: TGCAGTGCCGGAGGCAGGGAGGCGCAGTATTTT.

This clone was counted once. The V gene is TRBV7-2, the J gene TRBJ2-1; 7 bases match TRBD2. The CDR3 is 17 amino acids. The germline V gene encodes CDR1 SGHTA and CDR2 FQGNSA. V dropped 5 bases and J dropped 5; count of bases not matched to a gene: 15. Here the CDR3 reads CASSHWGRGRGHNEQFF. The CDR3 DNA reads TGTGCCAGCAGCCATTGGGGTCGCGGGAGAGGACACAATGAGCAGTTCTTC. The complete variable domain, with remaining parts taken from reference TRBV7-2 and TRBJ2-1, reads GAGVSQSPSNKVTEKGKDVELRCDPISGHTALYWYRQSLGQGLEFLIYFQGNSAPDKSGLPSDRFSAERTGGSVSTLTIQRTQQEDSAVYLCASSHWGRGRGHNEQFFGPGTRLTVL.

The V and J genes are TRBV30 and TRBJ1-2, with D perhaps matching TRBD1 (5 bases). Trimming cost V 2 bases and J 5 bases, with 24 bases left between them. This CDR3 comprises 17 residues. Germline CDR1 reads GTSNPN; CDR2 reads SVGIG (reference sequence). The CDR3 reads CAWSIRQPSLLSYGYTF. CDR3 sequence (DNA): TGTGCCTGGAGTATACGACAGCCTTCCCTATTGAGTTATGGCTACACCTTC.

The genes are TRBV16 and TRBJ1-2, with D unclear. Germline CDR1 KGHSY, CDR2 FQNENV. The V end was cut by 4 bases, the J end by 3 bases, with 18 bases between. This CDR3 comprises 16 residues. CDR3 sequence: CASSPAANPRYYGYTF. CDR3 coding DNA: TGTGCCAGCAGCCCAGCGGCCAACCCGAGGTACTATGGCTACACCTTC.

The V call is TRBV4-1, the J call TRBJ2-7; 12 nucleotides align to TRBD2. With 4 bases clipped from V and 5 bases from J, the junction kept 12 bases outside the gene matches. The germline gives CDR1 MGHRA, CDR2 YSYEKL. The CDR3 runs to 17 residues. The CDR3 protein is CASSPILLAGGIHEQYF. CDR3 DNA: TGCGCCAGCAGCCCAATCCTACTAGCGGGAGGTATCCACGAGCAGTACTTC.

V and J are TRBV7-2 and TRBJ2-5; maybe TRBD2 (5 bases). CDR3 length equals 15 residues. Germline assignment: CDR1 SGHTA and CDR2 FQGNSA. The V end lost 8 bases, the J end lost 2 bases, and 18 bases lay between the germline ends. CDR3 bases: TGTGCCAGCCGGGATTCGGCCGGGCCACAAGAGACCCAGTACTTC. It is translated as CASRDSAGPQETQYF.

This chain joins TRBV9 and TRBJ2-1; TRBD1 aligns across 7 bases. This CDR3 is built from 14 residues. CDR1 is SGDLS, CDR2 YYNGEE, per germline. Losses at the gene ends were 0 bases for V and 4 bases for J; bases not matched to a gene: 1. The CDR3 region has the DNA TGTGCCAGCAGCGTAGAGACAGGGTACAATGAGCAGTTCTTC. Its protein is CASSVETGYNEQFF.

V gene TRBV5-1 combines with J gene TRBJ2-1; 13 nucleotides agree with TRBD2. V gave up 4 bases and J gave up 8 bases; unmatched junction bases: 12. The germline V gene encodes CDR1 SGHRS and CDR2 YFSETQ. The length of the CDR3 is 17 residues. CDR3 coding DNA: TGCGCCAGCAGCCCGGACCAGAGGACTAGCGGGAGTTATGAGCAGTTCTTC. Translating it yields CASSPDQRTSGSYEQFF. The full variable domain, with the rest looked up from reference TRBV5-1 and TRBJ2-1, is KAGVTQTPRYLIKTRGQQVTLSCSPISGHRSVSWYQQTPGQGLQFLFEYFSETQRNKGNFPGRFSGRQFSNSRSEMNVSTLELGDSALYLCASSPDQRTSGSYEQFFGPGTRLTVL.